Listed below are T cell receptor beta chains from one sample, sequenced in a study of T-cell reconstitution after alpha-beta-depleted transplantation in children. Using its own MiXCR run on the PCR reads, TCRdb lists one record per CDR3 protein. The sample yields about a million distinct CDR3 sequences, about 29% seen once. The material was PBMCs, mostly from graft donor cells, obtained 360 days after TCRalphabeta/CD19-depleted stem cell transplant. These receptor sequences come from a boy in the first two years of life who had a stem cell transplant for SCID, so the T cells may come from the graft donor. CDR3s include the opening cysteine and the closing phenylalanine or tryptophan. The D gene is left open where the match is weak. Not every row has a clone size; where given, it reads once, few, many or a size class.

CDR3 length | clone size | J gene | D gene | V gene | CDR3 DNA | CDR3 protein
17 | NA | TRBJ2-3 | NA | TRBV7-2 | TGTGCCAGCAGCCCCTCACCCCGGGGGGCCAGACGGGATACGCAGTATTTT | CASSPSPRGARRDTQYF
16 | NA | TRBJ2-3 | NA | TRBV7-2 | TGTGCCAGCAGCTTAGGTCCGGCTTCCCGCACAGATACGCAGTATTTT | CASSLGPASRTDTQYF
13 | few | TRBJ1-1 | TRBD1 | TRBV24-1 | TGTGCCACCAGTGTGGGGACAGAAACTGAAGCTTTCTTT | CATSVGTETEAFF
21 | NA | TRBJ2-2 | TRBD1 | TRBV24-1 | TGTGCCACCAGTGATTCCACCCGAAGGGACAGGGAGATCCCTAGGGCCGGGGAGCTGTTTTTT | CATSDSTRRDREIPRAGELFF
12 | NA | TRBJ2-7 | NA | TRBV4-2 | TGTGCCAGCAGCCAAGATACCTACGAGCAGTACTTC | CASSQDTYEQYF
17 | NA | TRBJ2-1 | TRBD2 | TRBV7-2 | TGTGCCAGCAGCTTATCCCCACTAGCGGGGGGCGGTAACGAGCAGTTCTTC | CASSLSPLAGGGNEQFF
14 | NA | TRBJ1-1 | NA | TRBV7-8 | TGTGCCAGCAGCCACCTGCCCCATGCGGCTGAAGCTTTCTTT | CASSHLPHAAEAFF
19 | NA | TRBJ2-6 | TRBD1 | TRBV27 | TGTGCCAGCAGTCGAAGGACAGGGGACCCAGGCTCTGGGGCCAACGTCCTGACTTTC | CASSRRTGDPGSGANVLTF
15 | few | TRBJ2-3 | NA | TRBV29-1 | TGCAGCGTTGGGTTCGGGGGGCGGCGTACAGATACGCAGTATTTT | CSVGFGGRRTDTQYF
16 | few | TRBJ1-1 | NA | TRBV4-1 | TGCGCCAGCAGCCAAGGGGATCGGGAAAAGAACACTGAAGCTTTCTTT | CASSQGDREKNTEAFF
13 | NA | TRBJ2-7 | NA | TRBV7-6 | TGTGCCAGCAGCTTAGTGCCCCTCTCGGAGCAGTACTTC | CASSLVPLSEQYF
15 | NA | TRBJ2-1 | NA | TRBV18 | TGTGCCAGCTCACCGACCCTGACCTACTACAATGAGCAGTTCTTC | CASSPTLTYYNEQFF
14 | NA | TRBJ1-1 | NA | TRBV15 | TGTGCCACCAGCAGAGACCTACAGGGTGGGGAAGCTTTCTTT | CATSRDLQGGEAFF
16 | NA | TRBJ1-6 | NA | TRBV6-1 | TGTGCCAGCAGTGAAGCGGGCCTCTGGCCTAATTCACCCCTCCACTTT | CASSEAGLWPNSPLHF
16 | NA | TRBJ2-4 | TRBD1 | TRBV7-2 | TGTGCCAGCAGCACCTCGGGACAGGGCGGTGTGAACATTCAGTACTTC | CASSTSGQGGVNIQYF
15 | NA | TRBJ2-2 | NA | TRBV7-9 | TGTGCCAGCAGCTTTGGTGAGATGAACACCGGGGAGCTGTTTTTT | CASSFGEMNTGELFF
16 | NA | TRBJ2-7 | TRBD2 | TRBV6-5 | TGTGCCAGCAGTTTTTCCGTCGGGACTAGCTACTACGAGCAGTACTTC | CASSFSVGTSYYEQYF
15 | few | TRBJ2-7 | TRBD1 | TRBV5-1 | TGCGCCAGCAGCTTGGCGACAGGGGCGGCCTACGAGCAGTACTTC | CASSLATGAAYEQYF
15 | once | TRBJ2-7 | NA | TRBV7-2 | TGTGCCAGCAGCCCCAGGGGTTTCCCCTCCTACGAGCAGTACTTC | CASSPRGFPSYEQYF
16 | many | TRBJ2-2 | NA | TRBV5-1 | TGCGCCAGCAGCTTGTATTACAGAGGAATCGTCGGGGAGCTGTTTTTT | CASSLYYRGIVGELFF
14 | NA | TRBJ1-1 | TRBD1 | TRBV6-1 | TGTGCCAGCAGTGAACCCTGGACAGGCGCTGAAGCTTTCTTT | CASSEPWTGAEAFF
13 | few | TRBJ2-4 | NA | TRBV19 | TGTGCCAGTAGTGCCCAGGGAAGGAACATTCAGTACTTC | CASSAQGRNIQYF
15 | NA | TRBJ1-2 | NA | TRBV29-1 | TGCAGAGTCAAGCCCGGGACGCGGAGAAACTATGGCTACACCTTC | CRVKPGTRRNYGYTF
19 | NA | TRBJ2-1 | NA | TRBV11-2 | TGTGCCAGCAGCTTAGTTCGGATAGCGGACACCCGCTCCTACAATGAGCAGTTCTTC | CASSLVRIADTRSYNEQFF
16 | NA | TRBJ2-7 | NA | TRBV5-1 | TGCGCCAGCAGCTTGGGATTGGGGCTAAACTCCTACGAGCAGTACTTC | CASSLGLGLNSYEQYF
11 | NA | TRBJ2-1 | NA | TRBV24-1 | TGTGCCACCAGTGATTCAAATGAGCAGTTCTTC | CATSDSNEQFF
15 | NA | TRBJ2-2 | NA | TRBV4-1 | TGCGCCAGCAGCCAAGAAGGCAGGGGGGCCGGGGAGCTGTTTTTT | CASSQEGRGAGELFF
15 | NA | TRBJ2-7 | NA | TRBV3-1 | TGTGCCAGCAGCCAAGGGCAGGTTTCTTCATACGAGCAGTACTTC | CASSQGQVSSYEQYF
16 | NA | TRBJ2-1 | TRBD2 | TRBV27 | TGTGCCAGCAGTTTCATAGCGGGGGCGTCCTACAATGAGCAGTTCTTC | CASSFIAGASYNEQFF
15 | NA | TRBJ2-7 | TRBD2 | TRBV11-2 | TGTGCCAGCAGCTCTGTAACTAGCGGGGGCTACGAGCAGTACTTC | CASSSVTSGGYEQYF
15 | few | TRBJ2-2 | NA | TRBV20-1 | TGCGGAATCCCCAGTGGGCAGGGGAGGGCCGGGGAGCTGTTTTTT | CGIPSGQGRAGELFF
17 | NA | TRBJ1-2 | NA | TRBV6-4 | TGTGCCAGCAGTGACTCCCCGAACAGGACCCCCTACTATGGCTACACCTTC | CASSDSPNRTPYYGYTF
14 | NA | TRBJ1-1 | NA | TRBV20-1 | TGCAGTGCTAGAGCTAGGCGGGGGAACACTGAAGCTTTCTTT | CSARARRGNTEAFF
20 | few | TRBJ2-6 | NA | TRBV6-2/TRBV6-3 | TGTGCCAGCAGTTACTTTCACGGGGTAGGGTCCCCCTCTGGGGCCAACGTCCTGACTTTC | CASSYFHGVGSPSGANVLTF
14 | many | TRBJ2-2 | NA | TRBV5-6 | TGTGCCAGCAGCTTGTTTTTGGTCCCGGGGGAGCTGTTTTTT | CASSLFLVPGELFF
14 | NA | TRBJ2-7 | TRBD1 | TRBV10-3 | TGTGCCATCAGTGGAGGGGGCGTCAACTACGAGCAGTACTTC | CAISGGGVNYEQYF
14 | NA | TRBJ2-1 | NA | TRBV27 | TGTGCCAGCAGCCAACAGAGTCCCTACAATGAGCAGTTCTTC | CASSQQSPYNEQFF
15 | NA | TRBJ2-7 | NA | TRBV5-1 | TGCGCCAGCAGCGGGCGGGACAGCCTCTCCTACGAGCAGTACTTC | CASSGRDSLSYEQYF
12 | NA | TRBJ2-5 | TRBD2 | TRBV29-1 | TGCAGTCTCGGGGGGGGTGCGGAGACCCAGTACTTC | CSLGGGAETQYF
14 | NA | TRBJ2-7 | NA | TRBV29-1 | TGCAGCGTTGAGTTAACGACTAAGGCTGGGGAGCAGTACTTC | CSVELTTKAGEQYF
16 | NA | TRBJ2-1 | NA | TRBV5-1 | TGCGCCAGCAGCTTGCCCGCAATGAGCTCCTACAATGAGCAGTTCTTC | CASSLPAMSSYNEQFF
18 | few | TRBJ2-6 | NA | TRBV4-2 | TGTGCCAGCAGCCAAGATCGAGGAGGGGCCTCTGGGGCCAACGTCCTGACTTTC | CASSQDRGGASGANVLTF
13 | many | TRBJ2-7 | TRBD2 | TRBV28 | TGTGCCAGCAGCGGGGGGTCCTCCTACGAGCAGTACTTC | CASSGGSSYEQYF
14 | few | TRBJ1-1 | NA | TRBV20-1 | TGCAGTGCTAGAGAGGCAGGGTTGAACACTGAAGCTTTCTTT | CSAREAGLNTEAFF
15 | NA | TRBJ2-2 | TRBD1 | TRBV20-1 | TGCAGTGCTCCTACCTCCAGGGGGCTCACCGGGGAGCTGTTTTTT | CSAPTSRGLTGELFF
14 | many | TRBJ2-5 | TRBD1 | TRBV11-2 | TGTGCCAGCAGTGCACAGGGGTTAAGGGAGACCCAGTACTTC | CASSAQGLRETQYF
15 | NA | TRBJ2-4 | NA | TRBV27 | TGTGCCAGCAGTTCCACCAGGCGAGCCAAAAACATTCAGTACTTC | CASSSTRRAKNIQYF